This T cell receptor (beta chain) was found in a study of blood T cell repertoires in COVID-19. Study as a whole: The study drew acute and convalescent COVID-19 samples from the United States, Italy and Spain. PBMCs, B-cell-depleted T cells, or T cells provided the cDNA or gDNA that made up the material.

The authors' processing: It was from reference gene primer amplification that nucleated cell counts were estimated. Clones were read by immunoSEQ multiplex PCR, and TCRdb kept only the in-frame ones, dropping some. From that table come the V and J calls and clone size; the DNA was used to work out D and trimming. The sample has some 180,000 clones; approximately 89% are singletons. Germline V gives CDR1 KGHDR, CDR2 SFDVKD. The CDR3 length is 15 residues. J lost 1 base, V lost 2 bases, and 2 bases had no gene match. The V call is TRBV24-1, the J call TRBJ2-7, with TRBD1 identical over 9 bases. This TCR was sampled from a woman aged 55-69 years with acute or convalescent COVID-19. The material sequenced was peripheral blood. The CDR3 region is CATSDSGTGSYEQYF. Written as DNA, the CDR3 is TGTGCCACCAGTGATTCCGGGACAGGGTCCTACGAGCAGTACTTC.